The 9 T cell receptor beta chains in this list originate from one sample, sequenced in a study of T cells in Graves' hyperthyroidism and ophthalmopathy. Researchers took RNA transcripts and amplified the TCR beta CDR3 regions from them. First-round RT-PCR targeting the TCR CDR3 was performed with the HTBI primer set. TCRdb processed the multiplex PCR reads anew with MiXCR; each CDR3 protein has one entry. Among hundreds of thousands of distinct CDR3 sequences, around 15% were seen once, and the ten largest hold 13%. Input material: blood. Every receptor here comes from a man in his late teens or twenties with Graves' ophthalmopathy.

This clonotype has a handful of counts. This chain connects TRBV27 to TRBJ1-1, with D maybe TRBD1 (5 bases). The CDR3 is 13 residues long. Germline V gene sequence: CDR1 MNHEY, CDR2 SMNVEV (reference sequence). V dropped 7 bases and J dropped 4 bases, with 13 bases sitting between them. The CDR3 nucleotides read TGTGCCAGCACCCCCGGGACCTTCACTGAAGCTTTCTTT. This sequence encodes CASTPGTFTEAFF.

This clonotype has just a few counts. The chain couples TRBV20-1 to TRBJ2-7, with 9 bases matching TRBD1. V was clipped by 5 bases and J by 3 bases; unmatched bases: 8. The length of the CDR3 is 14 residues. The germline V gene encodes CDR1 DFQATT and CDR2 SNEGSKA (reference sequence). The CDR3 nucleotides are TGCAGTGCTGACACCGGGACAGGGAACTACGAGCAGTACTTC. This gives the protein CSADTGTGNYEQYF.

In regard to this clonotype: This clone may be a read error of a much larger clone one base away. V and J are TRBV6-1 and TRBJ2-5, with D perhaps TRBD1 or TRBD2 (5 bases each). V was shortened by 4 bases and J by 2 bases, with 17 bases between the two germline ends. The CDR3 totals 16 residues. Germline loops: CDR1 MNHNS, CDR2 SASEGT. The chain's CDR3 is CASSARGKGPQETQYF. The CDR3 DNA follows: TGTGCCAGCAGTGCGAGGGGTAAGGGCCCACAAGAGACCCAGTACTTC.

This clonotype was picked up many times. This chain connects TRBV5-1 to TRBJ2-1; unclear D gene. The CDR3 runs 14 residues. V was trimmed by 7 bases and J by 7 bases, leaving 18 bases between them. The germline V gene has CDR1 SGHRS and CDR2 YFSETQ. CDR3 residues: CASSPLSYLNEQFF. DNA for the CDR3: TGCGCCAGCTCCCCTTTATCGTACCTGAATGAGCAGTTCTTC.

This clonotype was counted ten times or more. The chain is built from TRBV3-1 and TRBJ1-3; no firm D call. Germline values: CDR1 LGHDT, CDR2 YNNKEL (reference sequence). This CDR3 region has 12 residues. V was shortened by 4 bases and J by 4 bases, with 5 bases between the two germline ends. The CDR3 here is CASSLQGNTIYF. The CDR3 DNA sequence: TGTGCCAGCAGCCTACAGGGAAACACCATATATTTT.

V usage is TRBV9 and J usage is TRBJ1-1; D is unclear. From germline, CDR1 is SGDLS and CDR2 YYNGEE. V dropped 4 bases and J dropped 2 bases, with 12 bases sitting between them. The CDR3 extends over 14 amino acids. CDR3 in DNA: TGTGCCAGCAGCCCTTGGAAGGAAAACACTGAAGCTTTCTTT. Translation gives CASSPWKENTEAFF.

The sample holds many counts of this clonotype. The chain links TRBV7-9 to TRBJ2-5, with TRBD2 identical over 8 bases. Looked up from germline, CDR1 is SEHNR and CDR2 is FQNEAQ (reference sequence). The V gene end was trimmed by 5 bases and the J gene end by 6 bases; junction bases not matched to a gene: 14. This CDR3 comprises 16 residues. CDR3 in amino acids: CASSAREGLFWKTQYF. The CDR3 DNA reads TGTGCCAGCAGCGCTCGGGAGGGGCTTTTTTGGAAGACCCAGTACTTC.

The chain is built from TRBV24-1 and TRBJ1-3; D might be TRBD1 (5 bases). The V gene's germline CDR1 is KGHDR and CDR2 SFDVKD. V was pared by 0 bases and J by 0 bases, with 17 bases between. This CDR3 has 19 amino acids. Here the CDR3 reads CATSDLRDRDGLSGNTIYF. The CDR3 DNA reads as TGTGCCACCAGTGATTTGAGGGATCGGGACGGACTCTCTGGAAACACCATATATTTT.

CDR3 sequence: CASSWRDRDSPLHF. Written as DNA, the CDR3 is TGTGCCAGCAGCTGGCGGGACAGGGATTCACCCCTCCACTTT. V and J are TRBV5-5 and TRBJ1-6; TRBD1 agrees at 9 bases. CDR1 is SGHKS and CDR2 is YYEKEE in the germline V gene (reference sequence). J lost 8 bases, V lost 3 bases, and 3 bases had no gene match. CDR3 size: 14 residues.